This TCR beta chain was retrieved from a study of blood T cell repertoires in COVID-19. Study in general: Specimens from acute and convalescent COVID-19 originated in the United States, Italy and Spain.

Clones were read by immunoSEQ multiplex PCR, and TCRdb kept only the in-frame ones, dropping some. The profile covers roughly 290,000 clones, with around 85% appearing a single time and about 2.2% taken by the ten largest. V lost 6 bases, J lost 5 bases, and 2 bases stayed unmatched. Per the germline V gene, CDR1 is MNHEY and CDR2 is SVGAGI. The CDR3 runs to 12 residues. This clonotype was obtained from a woman aged 30 to 39 who had recovered from COVID-19. The rearrangement links TRBV6-5 to TRBJ2-7; TRBD1 aligns across 9 bases. Sample: peripheral blood. CDR3 DNA sequence: TGTGCCAGCAGCGGGACAGGGCACGAGCAGTACTTC. It encodes CASSGTGHEQYF.